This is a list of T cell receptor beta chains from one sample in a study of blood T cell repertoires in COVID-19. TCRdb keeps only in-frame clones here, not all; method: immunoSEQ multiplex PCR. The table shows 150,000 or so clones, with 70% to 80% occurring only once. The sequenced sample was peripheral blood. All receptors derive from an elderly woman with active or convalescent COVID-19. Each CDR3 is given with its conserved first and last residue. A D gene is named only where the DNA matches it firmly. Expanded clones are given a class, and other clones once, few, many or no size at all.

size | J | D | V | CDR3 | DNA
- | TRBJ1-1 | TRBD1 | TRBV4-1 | CASSQEGQANTEAFF | TGCGCCAGCAGCCAAGAAGGACAGGCGAACACTGAAGCTTTCTTT
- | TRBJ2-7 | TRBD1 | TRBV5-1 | CASRDRGYEQYF | TGCGCCAGCAGGGACAGGGGGTACGAGCAGTACTTC
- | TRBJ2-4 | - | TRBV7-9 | CASNPILAPAKNIQYF | TGTGCCAGCAACCCGATCCTAGCTCCAGCCAAAAACATTCAGTACTTC
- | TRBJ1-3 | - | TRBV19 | CASSIGLGQSSGNTIYF | TGTGCCAGTAGTATAGGTCTGGGACAATCCTCTGGAAACACCATATATTTT
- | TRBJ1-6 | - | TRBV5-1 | CASSLENSPLHF | TGCGCCAGCAGCCTAGAGAATTCACCCCTCCACTTT
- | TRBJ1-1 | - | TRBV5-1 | CASSWDTAMRTEAFF | TGCGCCAGCAGCTGGGACACAGCAATGAGGACTGAAGCTTTCTTT
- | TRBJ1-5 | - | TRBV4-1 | CASSHETVLNQPQHF | TGCGCCAGCAGCCACGAGACAGTTTTGAATCAGCCCCAGCATTTT
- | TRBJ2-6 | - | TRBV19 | CATRGAGGANVLTF | TGTGCCACCCGGGGGGCTGGTGGGGCCAACGTCCTGACTTTC
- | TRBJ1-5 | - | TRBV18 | CASSGNTDYQPQHF | TGTGCCAGCTCAGGCAATACGGACTATCAGCCCCAGCATTTT
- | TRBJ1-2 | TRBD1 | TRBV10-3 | CAISESQGAHGYTF | TGTGCCATCAGTGAGTCACAGGGGGCTCATGGCTACACCTTC
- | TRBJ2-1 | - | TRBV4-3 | CASSLQGYEQFF | TGCGCCAGCAGCCTGCAGGGCTATGAGCAGTTCTTC
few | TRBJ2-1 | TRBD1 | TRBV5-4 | CASSVKTGRNEQFF | TGTGCCAGCAGCGTGAAGACAGGGCGCAATGAGCAGTTCTTC
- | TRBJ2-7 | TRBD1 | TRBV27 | CASRDRGGYEQYF | TGTGCCAGCCGAGACAGGGGCGGCTACGAGCAGTACTTC
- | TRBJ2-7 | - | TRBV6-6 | CASSYGTEVSEQYF | TGTGCCAGCAGCTACGGGACTGAGGTCTCGGAGCAGTACTTC
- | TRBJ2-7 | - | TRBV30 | CAWSAVDEQYF | TGTGCCTGGAGTGCCGTTGACGAGCAGTACTTC
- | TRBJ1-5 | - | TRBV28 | CASSRLEPQHF | TGTGCCAGCAGTAGACTGGAGCCCCAGCATTTT
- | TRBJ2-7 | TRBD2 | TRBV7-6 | CASSLEAGGPFEQYF | TGTGCCAGCAGCTTAGAGGCGGGGGGGCCATTCGAGCAGTACTTC
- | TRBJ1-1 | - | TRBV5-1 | CASSLDPRIWGRVNTEAFF | TGCGCCAGCAGCTTGGATCCCCGGATTTGGGGGCGGGTGAACACTGAAGCTTTCTTT
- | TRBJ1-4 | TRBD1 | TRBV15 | CATSSNRGANEKLFF | TGTGCCACCAGCAGCAACAGGGGTGCTAATGAAAAACTGTTTTTT
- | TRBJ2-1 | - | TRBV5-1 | CASSLDTQLNNEQFF | TGCGCCAGCAGCTTGGACACACAATTAAACAATGAGCAGTTCTTC
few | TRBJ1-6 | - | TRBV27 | CASSLGQGYNSPLHF | TGTGCCAGCAGTTTAGGGCAGGGGTATAATTCACCCCTCCACTTT
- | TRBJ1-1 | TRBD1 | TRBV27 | CASRMTGYPEAFF | TGTGCCAGCAGGATGACAGGGTATCCTGAAGCTTTCTTT
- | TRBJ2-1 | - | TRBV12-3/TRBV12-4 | CASSFGYNEQFF | TGTGCCAGCAGTTTCGGGTACAATGAGCAGTTCTTC
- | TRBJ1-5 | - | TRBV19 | CASSIEADFQPQHF | TGTGCCAGTAGTATAGAGGCAGATTTTCAGCCCCAGCATTTT
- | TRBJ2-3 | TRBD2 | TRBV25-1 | CASSLSGGSDTQYF | TGTGCCAGCAGTCTTAGCGGGGGCTCAGATACGCAGTATTTT